Below, one T cell receptor (beta chain) is given with its context. Germline CDR1 SGHRS, CDR2 YFSETQ. The CDR3 has 15 residues. With 3 bases clipped from V and 4 bases from J, the junction kept 3 bases outside the gene matches. TCRdb's copy holds only in-frame clones and misses some; the assay was immunoSEQ multiplex PCR. The table records some 130,000 clones, about 90% of them present only once. The sample originates from a study of control samples from healthy donors and cancer patients. V gene TRBV5-1 combines with J gene TRBJ2-7, with 14 bases identical to TRBD2. This clonotype was obtained from a woman between 50 and 59 years old in good health. The sequenced material came from blood. The CDR3 loop is CASSWGLAGEYEQYF. CDR3 in DNA: TGCGCCAGCAGCTGGGGACTAGCGGGGGAATACGAGCAGTACTTC.